This entry lists 26 T cell receptor beta chains sequenced from one sample in a study of T-cell reconstitution after alpha-beta-depleted transplantation in children (dated by TCRdb to 2016 to 2017). Library construction relied on PCR. TCRdb names Illumina HiSeq 2500 as the instrument used. TCR library preparation used molecular barcoding, with unique molecular identifiers applied to normalize quantification of the TCRbeta repertoire. The public reads were quality trimmed at Q25 with fastp and then assembled into clones with MiXCR by TCRdb, keeping productive beta chains. Entries that share a CDR3 protein sequence are merged under the most common genes and DNA. This sample comprises about 230,000 distinct CDR3 sequences, about 8.8% of them detected only once. The ten largest clones add up to 5.1% of the sample. The sequenced sample was PBMCs from the stem cell graft donor, obtained from the stem cell graft. These receptors were collected from a human donor who donated a stem cell graft to a child with SCID.

V gene TRBV27 combines with J gene TRBJ1-5; the D gene is possibly TRBD1 (5 bases). This CDR3 is built from 15 residues. The V end lost 0 bases, the J end lost 2 bases, and 8 bases lay between the germline ends. Germline CDR1 and CDR2: MNHEY and SMNVEV (reference sequence). CDR3 in DNA: TGTGCCAGCAGTTTATCGAGGGACGGCAATCAGCCCCAGCATTTT. It translates to CASSLSRDGNQPQHF.

With respect to this clonotype: A much bigger clone sits one base away, suggesting this may be a read error. The chain joins TRBV20-1 to TRBJ2-3; 8 nucleotides match TRBD2. This CDR3 contains 16 residues. Looked up from germline, CDR1 is DFQATT and CDR2 is SNEGSKA (reference sequence). CDR3 loop: CCADPRGGSYTDTQYF. The CDR3 DNA follows: TGCTGTGCGGATCCTCGGGGGGGGTCCTACACAGATACGCAGTATTTT.

This clonotype has at least ten counts. The gene calls are TRBV5-1 and TRBJ2-3; 7 nucleotides agree with TRBD2. Germline assignment: CDR1 SGHRS and CDR2 YFSETQ. V lost 6 bases, J lost 2 bases, and 6 bases stayed unmatched. The length of the CDR3 is 14 residues. CDR3 nucleotide sequence: TGCGCCAGCAAGAGCGGGACCAACACAGATACGCAGTATTTT. Translated, it gives CASKSGTNTDTQYF.

This clonotype has just a few counts. The chain links TRBV11-2 to TRBJ2-5, with 12 bases lining up with TRBD1. V dropped 0 bases and J dropped 5; count of bases not matched to a gene: 4. CDR1 is SGHAT and CDR2 is FQNNGV in the germline V gene. CDR3 length equals 16 residues. The CDR3, as DNA: TGTGCCAGCAGCTTAGAGGGACAGGGGGCATGGGAGACCCAGTACTTC. Translated: CASSLEGQGAWETQYF.

This clonotype was picked up many times. The rearrangement joins TRBV7-2 to TRBJ2-4; weak D call: TRBD1 (5 bases). The CDR3 runs 15 residues. Trimming took off 1 base at V and 6 bases at J, with 13 bases between the two ends. Germline CDR1 is SGHTA and CDR2 is FQGNSA. The CDR3 spells CASSLGAGSGNIQYF. CDR3 DNA: TGTGCCAGCAGCTTAGGGGCAGGGTCGGGAAACATTCAGTACTTC.

The sample holds many counts of this clonotype. CDR3: CSARILAGALGGGVETQYF. For the CDR3, the DNA is TGCAGTGCTAGGATACTAGCGGGGGCTTTAGGGGGTGGGGTGGAGACCCAGTACTTC. The chain combines TRBV20-1 with TRBJ2-5, with TRBD2 identical over 11 bases. The germline V gene encodes CDR1 DFQATT and CDR2 SNEGSKA (reference sequence). This CDR3 has 19 residues. V dropped 3 bases and J dropped 5; count of bases not matched to a gene: 20.

There are many counts of this clonotype. CDR3: CASSLVPGGNTEAFF. CDR3 DNA sequence: TGTGCCAGCAGCTTAGTACCAGGAGGGAACACTGAAGCTTTCTTT. The J gene is TRBJ1-1, the V gene TRBV7-8, with no clear D. Germline CDR1 and CDR2: SGHVS and FQNEAQ. The V and J ends lost 1 base and 1 base respectively, with 10 bases between them. The CDR3 loop spans 15 amino acids.

This clonotype was observed at least ten times. The junction departs from germline at one end; a sequencing error may be responsible. V is TRBV5-1 and J is TRBJ2-5, with a tentative D call TRBD1 (6 bases). Germline V CDR1 and CDR2: SGHRS, YFSETQ. This CDR3 is built from 15 residues. In DNA form, the CDR3 reads TGCGCCAGCAGGTTGGACAGTATTTACGGAGAGACCCAGTACTTC. Amino acids: CASRLDSIYGETQYF.

This clonotype was detected many times. The chain links TRBV5-6 to TRBJ2-1; perhaps D is TRBD1 or TRBD2 (6 bases each). The CDR3 length is 15 residues. Germline V gene lookup returns CDR1 SGHDT and CDR2 YYEEEE. Trimming cost V 2 bases and J 4 bases, with 13 bases left between them. The CDR3 here is CASSFDGGPYNEQFF. CDR3 in DNA: TGTGCCAGCAGCTTCGACGGGGGCCCGTACAATGAGCAGTTCTTC.

This clonotype has a count of ten or more. The genes are TRBV7-8 and TRBJ2-5; unclear D gene. V was shortened by 3 bases and J by 2 bases, with 10 bases between the two germline ends. Germline V gene sequence: CDR1 SGHVS, CDR2 FQNEAQ. The CDR3 runs to 14 residues. CDR3 region: CASSFFQLQETQYF. The CDR3 DNA follows: TGTGCCAGCAGCTTTTTTCAGCTTCAAGAGACCCAGTACTTC. Complete variable domain (other parts from reference TRBV7-8 and TRBJ2-5): GAGVSQSPRYKVAKRGQDVALRCDPISGHVSLFWYQQALGQGPEFLTYFQNEAQLDKSGLPSDRFFAERPEGSVSTLKIQRTQQEDSAVYLCASSFFQLQETQYFGPGTRLLVL.

The genes are TRBV28 and TRBJ2-3, with D perhaps matching TRBD2 (5 bases). Per the germline V gene, CDR1 is MDHEN and CDR2 is SYDVKM. V was pared by 4 bases and J by 1 base, with 15 bases between. The CDR3 sequence is 16 residues long. The CDR3 DNA is TGTGCCAGCAGTTCGGACGGGGAGCCCGGCACAGATACGCAGTATTTT. Translated, it gives CASSSDGEPGTDTQYF.

This clonotype was seen at least ten times. The DNA for the CDR3 is TGTGCCAGCGGCGGCCTCCAATCGCCCCAGCATTTT. This translates into CASGGLQSPQHF. V and J are TRBV2 and TRBJ1-5; the D is unclear. The CDR3 is 12 residues long. Trimming removed 8 bases from V and 9 bases from J, with 14 bases in between. Per germline, CDR1 SNHLY and CDR2 FYNNEI.

This clonotype was detected ten times or more. The chain joins TRBV2 to TRBJ2-1, with D hard to call. This CDR3 comprises 12 residues. Per the germline V gene, CDR1 is SNHLY and CDR2 is FYNNEI. The V end lost 4 bases, the J end lost 3 bases, and 4 bases lay between the germline ends. As DNA, the CDR3 is TGTGCCAGCAGTGTTGTCTACAATGAGCAGTTCTTC. This gives the protein CASSVVYNEQFF.

There are many counts of this clonotype. The chain links TRBV7-2 to TRBJ2-3, with 13 positions matching TRBD2. There are 18 residues in the CDR3. The V and J ends lost 0 bases and 3 bases, in that order; junction bases with no gene match: 6. Germline CDR1 SGHTA, CDR2 FQGNSA. The CDR3 DNA reads as TGTGCCAGCAGCTTAGCGACTAGCGGGGGGAGGGAGACAGATACGCAGTATTTT. Amino acid sequence: CASSLATSGGRETDTQYF.

At least ten counts were recorded for this clonotype. V gene TRBV5-5 combines with J gene TRBJ1-2; a possible D gene is TRBD1 (5 bases). Trimming stripped 4 bases from V and 4 bases from J, with 14 bases between. The germline V gene encodes CDR1 SGHKS and CDR2 YYEKEE (reference sequence). This CDR3 has 14 residues. The CDR3 DNA sequence: TGTGCCAGCAGCCCTGGTGGGGGTGCCTATGGCTACACCTTC. Its translation: CASSPGGGAYGYTF. The full variable domain, its missing parts supplied by reference TRBV5-5 and TRBJ1-2, is DAGVTQSPTHLIKTRGQQVTLRCSPISGHKSVSWYQQVLGQGPQFIFQYYEKEERGRGNFPDRFSARQFPNYSSELNVNALLLGDSALYLCASSPGGGAYGYTFGSGTRLTVV.

This clonotype was observed a handful of times. In DNA, the CDR3 is TGCAGTGCCCAGGGACAGGCCTCCCAGACCCAGTACTTC. This codes for CSAQGQASQTQYF. V is TRBV20-1 and J is TRBJ2-5; 8 bases map to TRBD1. CDR3 length: 13 amino acids. Trimming cost V 6 bases and J 6 bases; bases outside gene matches: 9. Germline-derived CDR1 and CDR2 are DFQATT and SNEGSKA (reference sequence).

This clonotype has at least ten counts. V and J are TRBV5-6 and TRBJ2-1; 9 bases agree with TRBD2. The CDR3 is 15 residues long. Trimming at V came to 4 bases and at J to 5 bases, leaving 7 bases not matched to a gene. CDR1 is SGHDT, CDR2 YYEEEE, per germline. Here the CDR3 reads CASSPVQRGDNEQFF. The CDR3 DNA reads as TGTGCCAGCAGCCCGGTCCAGCGGGGGGACAATGAGCAGTTCTTC.

The table lists this clonotype with many counts. The gene calls are TRBV7-2 and TRBJ2-3; 11 bases align to TRBD1. Losses at the gene ends were 5 bases for V and 5 bases for J; bases not matched to a gene: 9. Germline CDR1 SGHTA, CDR2 FQGNSA. The CDR3 spans 16 residues. The CDR3 nucleotides read TGTGCCAGCAGCCGGAACGGACAGGGGGCTGGAGATACGCAGTATTTT. Protein sequence: CASSRNGQGAGDTQYF.

This clonotype has a count of ten or more. This chain links TRBV5-5 with TRBJ2-7; tentative D call: TRBD2 (5 bases). CDR1 and CDR2 from the germline V gene are SGHKS and YYEKEE (reference sequence). V dropped 1 base and J dropped 3 bases, with 20 bases sitting between them. This CDR3 contains 17 residues. DNA of the CDR3: TGTGCCAGCAGCTTGAAGCGGTCGAGCGGCAGACTCTACGAGCAGTACTTC. As protein: CASSLKRSSGRLYEQYF.

This clonotype was counted many times. This chain links TRBV20-1 with TRBJ1-1; tentatively, D is TRBD1 (5 bases). Trimming cost V 6 bases and J 3 bases, with 23 bases left between them. From germline, CDR1 is DFQATT and CDR2 SNEGSKA (reference sequence). This CDR3 contains 16 residues. The DNA for the CDR3 is TGCAGTGCCGCCGGGGGGATGGCAAATGGGGACACTGAAGCTTTCTTT. It yields the protein CSAAGGMANGDTEAFF.

This clonotype has ten or more counts. V and J are TRBV2 and TRBJ2-3; D is unclear. CDR1 is SNHLY and CDR2 is FYNNEI in the germline V gene. The CDR3 is made up of 14 amino acids. The ends were cut back, 1 base at V and 5 bases at J, with 10 bases in the middle. DNA of the CDR3: TGTGCCAGCAGTGAAGGAAGTATCAGAGATACGCAGTATTTT. This codes for CASSEGSIRDTQYF.

This clonotype was seen ten or more times. The rearrangement links TRBV19 to TRBJ2-5; no clear D gene. CDR3 length: 15 amino acids. V was pared by 3 bases and J by 2 bases, with 13 bases between. Germline CDR1 LNHDA, CDR2 SQIVND (reference sequence). The CDR3 region has the DNA TGTGCCAGTAGTATCGGGTGGGGATCACAAGAGACCCAGTACTTC. Protein sequence: CASSIGWGSQETQYF.

This clonotype was counted a few times. The chain joins TRBV20-1 to TRBJ1-3, with 10 bases fitting TRBD1. Per germline, CDR1 DFQATT and CDR2 SNEGSKA (reference sequence). The trim removed 7 bases at V and 3 bases at J, leaving 9 bases unmatched. CDR3 length: 15 residues. The CDR3 reads CSVAQGTGVGNTIYF. Here the CDR3 DNA reads TGCAGTGTGGCCCAAGGGACAGGGGTTGGAAACACCATATATTTT.

This clonotype was counted at least ten times. This chain joins TRBV7-2 and TRBJ2-1, with D hard to call. CDR1 and CDR2 (germline): SGHTA, FQGNSA. The CDR3 sequence is 14 residues long. The ends were cut back, 1 base at V and 9 bases at J, with 13 bases in the middle. The CDR3, as DNA: TGTGCCAGCAGCTTAGAGCTAGTTAGTGGTGAGCAGTTCTTC. Encoded protein: CASSLELVSGEQFF.

As DNA, the CDR3 is TGCAGCGCCAGACAGGGATCAAGGAACGAAAAACTGTTTTTT. Protein sequence: CSARQGSRNEKLFF. V usage is TRBV29-1 and J usage is TRBJ1-4; 7 bases are a match to TRBD1. The CDR3 covers 14 residues. CDR1 and CDR2 (germline): SQVTM, ANQGSEA. J was trimmed by 8 bases and V by 7 bases; bases with no gene match: 13. Together with reference TRBV29-1 and TRBJ1-4, the CDR3 gives the full variable domain: SAVISQKPSRDICQRGTSLTIQCQVDSQVTMMFWYRQQPGQSLTLIATANQGSEATYESGFVIDKFPISRPNLTFSTLTVSNMSPEDSSIYLCSARQGSRNEKLFFGSGTQLSVL.

This clonotype showed up many times. This chain links TRBV6-5 with TRBJ1-6; D is possibly TRBD1 (6 bases). V lost 3 bases to trimming and J lost 8 bases, with 11 bases between them. The CDR3 consists of 14 residues. Germline V gene sequence: CDR1 MNHEY, CDR2 SVGAGI. CDR3 protein: CASSYGTPDSPLHF. The CDR3 DNA follows: TGTGCCAGCAGTTATGGGACACCGGATTCACCCCTCCACTTT.